Listed below are T cell receptor beta chains from one sample, sequenced in a study of blood T cell repertoires in COVID-19. Using immunoSEQ multiplex PCR, the repertoire was profiled, and TCRdb retains in-frame clones only, with some absent. The data show around 270,000 clones, approximately 89% seen once. The sequenced material came from PBMCs or T cells enriched from blood (not recorded which). These receptors all stem from a middle-aged woman who had been exposed to COVID-19. CDR3s include the opening cysteine and the closing phenylalanine or tryptophan. D genes are given only for firm matches. Only some rows state a clone size, as once, few, many or a class for expanded clones.

clone size	V gene	J gene	D gene	CDR3 DNA	CDR3 protein
NA	TRBV6-1	TRBJ2-1	NA	TGTGCCAGCAGTTTGGCGGATGGGTCCTACAATGAGCAGTTCTTC	CASSLADGSYNEQFF
NA	TRBV30	TRBJ2-1	TRBD2	TGTGCCTGGAGTGGGGGACTACTATACAATGAGCAGTTCTTC	CAWSGGLLYNEQFF
NA	TRBV27	TRBJ1-1	NA	TGTGCCAGCAGTTTAGAGTGGGTGGATTCGACAGGGAACACTGAAGCTTTCTTT	CASSLEWVDSTGNTEAFF
NA	TRBV9	TRBJ1-3	NA	TGTGCCAGCAGCGTAGATTTGAGAGACACCATATATTTT	CASSVDLRDTIYF
NA	TRBV12-5	TRBJ1-4	NA	TGTGCTAGTGGTTTGGTATCGGGGGGAAGAAAACTGTTTTTT	CASGLVSGGRKLFF
NA	TRBV6-5	TRBJ2-1	NA	TGTGCCAGCAGTTACTCAGTCGGGAGCTCGGATGAGCAGTTCTTC	CASSYSVGSSDEQFF
once	TRBV10-3	TRBJ1-2	NA	TGTGCCATCAGTGAAGAGGCTATAGACTATGGCTACACCTTC	CAISEEAIDYGYTF
NA	TRBV7-2	TRBJ2-5	TRBD2	TGTGCCAGCAGCCAGGCTAGCGGGGGGGCCACCCAAGAGACCCAGTACTTC	CASSQASGGATQETQYF
NA	TRBV4-1	TRBJ1-4	TRBD1	TGCGCCAGCCGAAGACAGGGGGCCGATCACGAAAAACTGTTTTTT	CASRRQGADHEKLFF
NA	TRBV30	TRBJ1-3	NA	TGTGCCTGGATGGGCGGGACTGGAAACACCATATATTTT	CAWMGGTGNTIYF
NA	TRBV18	TRBJ1-1	NA	TGTGCCAGCTCACCCTTCGACAGTCTGAACACTGAAGCTTTCTTT	CASSPFDSLNTEAFF
NA	TRBV4-2	TRBJ1-6	NA	TGTGCCAGCAGCCAAGAGGTACCGAGCTCCTATAATTCACCCCTCCACTTT	CASSQEVPSSYNSPLHF
NA	TRBV7-2	TRBJ2-5	NA	TGTGCCAGCAGCTTAGGACTGGGGGGCGGGGGAGAGACCCAGTACTTC	CASSLGLGGGGETQYF
NA	TRBV29-1	TRBJ2-4	NA	TGCAGCGTTGAATTAAAACTAGCCAAAAACATTCAGTACTTC	CSVELKLAKNIQYF
NA	TRBV7-9	TRBJ1-4	NA	TGTGCCAGCAGCCCAGGACAGTCGAATGAAAAACTGTTTTTT	CASSPGQSNEKLFF
NA	TRBV4-2	TRBJ1-2	NA	TGTGCCAGCAGCCAACCGGACACCTTGAACTATGGCTACACCTTC	CASSQPDTLNYGYTF
NA	TRBV7-9	TRBJ2-5	NA	TGTGCCAGCAGCCAAAATTTTGGCTGGCCGTACCAAGAGACCCAGTACTTC	CASSQNFGWPYQETQYF
NA	TRBV27	TRBJ1-1	NA	TGTGCCAGCAGTTTCTCCTCTATACAGGGCTCTGAAGCTTTCTTT	CASSFSSIQGSEAFF
NA	TRBV19	TRBJ1-3	NA	TGTGCCAGTAGTATAGATCTAGGGACTGCAAGCTCTGGAAACACCATATATTTT	CASSIDLGTASSGNTIYF
NA	TRBV4-3	TRBJ2-7	NA	TGCGCCAGCAGCGCCAGTCACGACGAGCAGTACTTC	CASSASHDEQYF
NA	TRBV29-1	TRBJ1-1	NA	TGCAGCGTTGAAGAGACAGCCGAAGCTTTCTTT	CSVEETAEAFF
once	TRBV3-1/TRBV3-2	TRBJ2-7	TRBD2	TGTGCCAGCAGCCCGCTAGCGGGGGGATCCTACGAGCAGTACTTC	CASSPLAGGSYEQYF
NA	TRBV19	TRBJ2-3	TRBD2	TGTGCCAGTAGTATAGTGAGCGGGGGGCTAGTACCCGCAGATACGCAGTATTTT	CASSIVSGGLVPADTQYF
once	TRBV6-2/TRBV6-3	TRBJ1-5	NA	TGTGCCAGCAGTTACACAGGGAGGGGCCAGCCCCAGCATTTT	CASSYTGRGQPQHF
NA	TRBV9	TRBJ2-1	TRBD2	TGTGCCAGCAGCGTCGACGCCACCCACCGGGGGGACTACAATGAGCAGTTCTTC	CASSVDATHRGDYNEQFF
few	TRBV7-6	TRBJ1-1	TRBD1	TGTGCCAGCAGCTTAGAGGGGGCGGTTTCGAACACTGAAGCTTTCTTT	CASSLEGAVSNTEAFF
NA	TRBV18	TRBJ1-2	NA	TGTGCCAGCTCACCAAGTAATCAGGGGCGCAAGGATGGCTACACCTTC	CASSPSNQGRKDGYTF
NA	TRBV12-3/TRBV12-4	TRBJ1-3	NA	TGTGCCAGCACTTCCGCGGGAAACACCATATATTTT	CASTSAGNTIYF
NA	TRBV18	TRBJ2-7	TRBD2	TGTGCCAGCTCACCCGGCGGGCGGGGGGCCTCCTACGAGCAGTACTTC	CASSPGGRGASYEQYF
NA	TRBV25-1	TRBJ2-2	NA	TGTGCCAGCAGTGAAGCGGGACGGAGAGACGGGGAGCTGTTTTTT	CASSEAGRRDGELFF
NA	TRBV28	TRBJ2-2	TRBD2	TGTGCCAGCAGTTTTAATGCCATCCCACCCCTAGCGGGGGGGACCACCGGGGAGCTGTTTTTT	CASSFNAIPPLAGGTTGELFF
NA	TRBV27	TRBJ2-3	TRBD2	TGTGCCAGCAGCCTAACTAGCGGGAGGTCAGATACGCAGTATTTT	CASSLTSGRSDTQYF
NA	TRBV24-1	TRBJ2-2	TRBD2	TGTGCCACCAGTGATTCCCTAGCGGGAGGGCCCGACACCGGGGAGCTGTTTTTT	CATSDSLAGGPDTGELFF
NA	TRBV6-5	TRBJ1-6	NA	TGTGCCAGCAGAATCCAGAACTATAATTCACCCCTCCACTTT	CASRIQNYNSPLHF
NA	TRBV27	TRBJ1-5	TRBD1	TGTGCCAGCAGTTTTTACTATGACAGGGATGGGAATCAGCCCCAGCATTTT	CASSFYYDRDGNQPQHF
once	TRBV5-1	TRBJ1-6	TRBD1	TGCGCCAGCAGCCGGGGACAGGGAGGTAACTTTAATTCACCCCTCCACTTT	CASSRGQGGNFNSPLHF
NA	TRBV6-5	TRBJ1-4	NA	TGTGCCAGCAGGGAGGGAGGAAAACTGTTTTTT	CASREGGKLFF